This record covers a single T cell receptor (beta chain). What it binds is unknown. TCR beta VDJ and CDR3 profiles were obtained from a genomic DNA template. One entry per CDR3 protein, called by TCRdb with MiXCR from the reads. The repertoire consists of roughly 200,000 distinct CDR3 sequences, with roughly three fifths occurring once and the leading ten covering approximately 42%. The sample belongs to a study of CD8+CD57+ T cells in acquired aplastic anemia. Overall study context: When averaged, DNA from sorted CD4+ and CD8+ cells came to around 3 ug.

All patients picked for sequencing had shown, by flow cytometry, an expansion of CD8+CD57+ cells. Severe acquired aplastic anemia was the diagnosis recorded for all patients. Regarding the study as a whole: Any difference that existed in CD8+ Simpson's diversity between patients and controls was not significant. Around 27 sequences, all CD8+ CDR3, were shared between patients and controls.

The source is a human donor with aplastic anemia. The material sequenced was sorted CD4+, CD8+, or CD8+CD57+ T cells (not recorded which) from PBMCs.

This CDR3 is CSAKPGAGSYNEQFF. The CDR3 nucleotides read TGCAGTGCTAAGCCGGGCGCGGGATCCTACAATGAGCAGTTCTTC. This rearrangement joins TRBV20-1 to TRBJ2-1; TRBD2 might be the D (6 bases). Germline CDR1 and CDR2: DFQATT and SNEGSKA (reference sequence). This CDR3 is built from 15 residues. Deletions cut 4 bases from V and 1 base from J, with 14 bases between.